This T cell receptor beta chain was sequenced in a study of cytomegalovirus exposure and HLA in healthy donors. Whole-study findings and limits: The investigators catalogued about 170 TCR beta chains as cytomegalovirus-associated. Most TCRs appeared rarely, but some public TCRs recurred in many donors.

CDR1 is SGHRS and CDR2 is YFSETQ in the germline V gene. Trimming cost V 4 bases and J 2 bases, with 8 bases left between them. The CDR3 contains 13 residues. This table comes from immunoSEQ multiplex PCR, and its TCRdb copy is limited to in-frame clones, with some not included. The sample shows some 130,000 clones, roughly 89% of them seen only once. For this clone: Antigen specificity is unknown.

Material: PBMCs. The gene calls are TRBV5-1 and TRBJ2-3; D call uncertain. The TCR originated in a woman between 18 and 29 years old in good health and CMV-seronegative. The CDR3 reads CASSRIATDTQYF. CDR3 nucleotides: TGCGCCAGCAGCCGAATAGCCACAGATACGCAGTATTTT.